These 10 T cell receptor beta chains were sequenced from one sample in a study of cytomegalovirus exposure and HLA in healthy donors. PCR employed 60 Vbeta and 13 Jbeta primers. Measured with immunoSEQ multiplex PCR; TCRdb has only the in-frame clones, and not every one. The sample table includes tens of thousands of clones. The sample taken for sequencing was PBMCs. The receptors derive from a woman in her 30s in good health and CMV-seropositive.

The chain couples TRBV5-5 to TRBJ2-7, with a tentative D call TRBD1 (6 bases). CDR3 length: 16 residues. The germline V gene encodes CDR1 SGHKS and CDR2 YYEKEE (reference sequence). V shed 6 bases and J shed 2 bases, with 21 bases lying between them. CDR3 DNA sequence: TGTGCCAGCACAATATCCTTAGGACAGAGCACCTACGAGCAGTACTTC. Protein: CASTISLGQSTYEQYF.

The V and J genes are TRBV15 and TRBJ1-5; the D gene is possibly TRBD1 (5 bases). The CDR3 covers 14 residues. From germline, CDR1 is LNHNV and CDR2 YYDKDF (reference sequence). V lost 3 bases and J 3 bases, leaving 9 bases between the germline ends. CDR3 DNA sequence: TGTGCCACCAGCAGGACAGCGTACAATCAGCCCCAGCATTTT. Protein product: CATSRTAYNQPQHF.

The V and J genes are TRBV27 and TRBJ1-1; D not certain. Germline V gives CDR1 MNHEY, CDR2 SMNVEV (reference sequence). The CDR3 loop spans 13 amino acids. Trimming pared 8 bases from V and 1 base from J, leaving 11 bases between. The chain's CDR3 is CASRGGENTEAFF. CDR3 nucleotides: TGTGCCAGCCGGGGTGGGGAGAACACTGAAGCTTTCTTT.

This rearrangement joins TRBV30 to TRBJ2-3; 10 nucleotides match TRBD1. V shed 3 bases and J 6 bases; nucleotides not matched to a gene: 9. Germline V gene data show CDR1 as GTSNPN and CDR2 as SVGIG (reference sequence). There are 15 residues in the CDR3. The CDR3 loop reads CAWRWGQGPQDTQYF. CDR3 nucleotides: TGTGCCTGGAGATGGGGACAGGGGCCGCAGGATACGCAGTATTTT.

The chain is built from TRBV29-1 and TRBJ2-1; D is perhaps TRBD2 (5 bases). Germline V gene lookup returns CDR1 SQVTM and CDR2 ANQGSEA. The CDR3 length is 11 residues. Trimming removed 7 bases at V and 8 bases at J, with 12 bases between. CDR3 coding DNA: TGCAGCGGCTCGCAGAGGGATGAGCAGTTCTTC. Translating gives CSGSQRDEQFF.

CDR3 region: CASSIIRGVTQNTEAFF. In DNA form, the CDR3 reads TGTGCCAGTAGTATAATCAGGGGGGTCACGCAGAACACTGAAGCTTTCTTT. The chain joins TRBV19 to TRBJ1-1, with 7 bases matching TRBD1. V trimming: 2 bases; J trimming: 1 base; junction bases outside the gene matches: 10. CDR3 size: 17 residues. The germline gives CDR1 LNHDA, CDR2 SQIVND (reference sequence).

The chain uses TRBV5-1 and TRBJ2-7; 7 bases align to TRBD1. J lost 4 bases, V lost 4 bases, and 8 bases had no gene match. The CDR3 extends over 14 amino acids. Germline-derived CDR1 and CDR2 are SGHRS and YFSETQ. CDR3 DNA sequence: TGCGCCAGCAGCCAAAGACAGGGAAGATACGAGCAGTACTTC. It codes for CASSQRQGRYEQYF.

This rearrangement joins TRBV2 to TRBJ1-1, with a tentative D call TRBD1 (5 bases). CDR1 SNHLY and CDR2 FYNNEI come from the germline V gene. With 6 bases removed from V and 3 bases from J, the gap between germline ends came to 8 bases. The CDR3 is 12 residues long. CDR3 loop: CASRTDYTEAFF. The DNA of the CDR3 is TGTGCCAGCAGGACAGACTACACTGAAGCTTTCTTT.

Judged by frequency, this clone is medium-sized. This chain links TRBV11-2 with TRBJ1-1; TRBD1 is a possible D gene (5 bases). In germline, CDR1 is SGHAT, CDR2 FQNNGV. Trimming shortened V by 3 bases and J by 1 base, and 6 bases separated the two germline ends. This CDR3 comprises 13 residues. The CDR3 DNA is TGTGCCAGCAGCTTTGGACAGAACACTGAAGCTTTCTTT. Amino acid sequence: CASSFGQNTEAFF.

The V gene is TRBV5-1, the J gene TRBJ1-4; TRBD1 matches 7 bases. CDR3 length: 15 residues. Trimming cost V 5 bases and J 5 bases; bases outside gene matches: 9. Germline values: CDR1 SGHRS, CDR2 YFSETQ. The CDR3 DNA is TGCGCCAGCAGTAGGGGGACAGCCCGGAATGAAAAACTGTTTTTT. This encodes CASSRGTARNEKLFF.